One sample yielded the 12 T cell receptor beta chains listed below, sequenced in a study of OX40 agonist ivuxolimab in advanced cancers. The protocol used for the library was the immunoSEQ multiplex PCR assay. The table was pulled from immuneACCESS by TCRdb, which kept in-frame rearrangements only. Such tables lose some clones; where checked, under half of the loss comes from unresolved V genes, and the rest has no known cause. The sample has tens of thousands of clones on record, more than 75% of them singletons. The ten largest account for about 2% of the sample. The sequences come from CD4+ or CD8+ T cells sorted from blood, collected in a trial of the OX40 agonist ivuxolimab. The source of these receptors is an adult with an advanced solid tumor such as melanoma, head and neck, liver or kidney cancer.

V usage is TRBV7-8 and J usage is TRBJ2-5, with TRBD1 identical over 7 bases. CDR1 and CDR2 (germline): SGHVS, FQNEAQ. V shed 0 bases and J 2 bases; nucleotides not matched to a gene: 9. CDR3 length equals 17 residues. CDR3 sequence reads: CASSLAPAGGVQETQYF. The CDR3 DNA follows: TGTGCCAGCAGCTTAGCGCCGGCAGGGGGTGTTCAAGAGACCCAGTACTTC.

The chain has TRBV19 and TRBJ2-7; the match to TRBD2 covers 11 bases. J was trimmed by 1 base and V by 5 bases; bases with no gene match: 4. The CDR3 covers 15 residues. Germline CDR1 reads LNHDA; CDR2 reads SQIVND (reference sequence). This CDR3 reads CASSRVAGGSYEQYF. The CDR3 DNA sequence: TGTGCCAGTAGTCGGGTAGCGGGGGGGTCCTACGAGCAGTACTTC.

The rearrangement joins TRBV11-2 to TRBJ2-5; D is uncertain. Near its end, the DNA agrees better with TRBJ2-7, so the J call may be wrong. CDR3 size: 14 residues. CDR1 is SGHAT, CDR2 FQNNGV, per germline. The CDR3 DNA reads TGTGCCAGCAGCTTAGGTCCACCCTCCTACGAGCAGTACTTC. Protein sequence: CASSLGPPSYEQYF.

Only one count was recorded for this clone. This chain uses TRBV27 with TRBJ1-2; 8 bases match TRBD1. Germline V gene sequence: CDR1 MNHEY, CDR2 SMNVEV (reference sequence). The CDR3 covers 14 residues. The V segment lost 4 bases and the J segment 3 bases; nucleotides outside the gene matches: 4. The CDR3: CASSSRGPDYGYTF. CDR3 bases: TGTGCCAGCAGTTCCAGGGGGCCCGACTATGGCTACACCTTC.

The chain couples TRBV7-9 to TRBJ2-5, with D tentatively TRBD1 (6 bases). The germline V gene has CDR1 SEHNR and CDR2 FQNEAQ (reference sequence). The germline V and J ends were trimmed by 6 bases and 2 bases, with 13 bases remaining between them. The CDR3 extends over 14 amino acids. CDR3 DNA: TGTGCCAGCAGTTCAGGGGCGCTACAAGAGACCCAGTACTTC. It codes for CASSSGALQETQYF.

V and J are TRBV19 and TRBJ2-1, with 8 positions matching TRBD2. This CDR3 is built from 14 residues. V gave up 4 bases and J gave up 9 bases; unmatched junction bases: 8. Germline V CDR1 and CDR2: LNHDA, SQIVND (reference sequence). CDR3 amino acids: CASSKGLAVAEQFF. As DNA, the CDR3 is TGTGCCAGTAGTAAAGGACTAGCAGTTGCTGAGCAGTTCTTC.

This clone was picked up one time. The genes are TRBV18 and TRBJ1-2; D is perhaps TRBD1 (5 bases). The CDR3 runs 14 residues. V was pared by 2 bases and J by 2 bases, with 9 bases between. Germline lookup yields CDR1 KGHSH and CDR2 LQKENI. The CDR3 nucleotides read TGTGCCAGCTCACCAGGGGGAGGGAACTATGGCTACACCTTC. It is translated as CASSPGGGNYGYTF.

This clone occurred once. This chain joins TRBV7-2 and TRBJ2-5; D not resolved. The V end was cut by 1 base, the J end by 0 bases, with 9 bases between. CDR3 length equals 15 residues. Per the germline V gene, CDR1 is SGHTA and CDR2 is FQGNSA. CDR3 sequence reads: CASSLEGGYQETQYF. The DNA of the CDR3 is TGTGCCAGCAGCTTAGAAGGCGGATACCAAGAGACCCAGTACTTC.

CDR3 sequence (DNA): TGTGCCAGCAGCTTGCTGGGGGACTCGGAGGAGACCCAGTACTTC. It is translated as CASSLLGDSEETQYF. This chain uses TRBV7-9 with TRBJ2-5, with D possibly matching TRBD2 (6 bases). The CDR3 totals 15 residues. Trimming pared 3 bases from V and 5 bases from J, leaving 16 bases between. Germline assignment: CDR1 SEHNR and CDR2 FQNEAQ (reference sequence).

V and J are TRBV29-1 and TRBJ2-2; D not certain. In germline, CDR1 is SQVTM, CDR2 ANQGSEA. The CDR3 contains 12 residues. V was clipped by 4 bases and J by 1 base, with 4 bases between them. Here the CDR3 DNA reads TGCAGCGTTGGGGAGAACACCGGGGAGCTGTTTTTT. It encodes CSVGENTGELFF.

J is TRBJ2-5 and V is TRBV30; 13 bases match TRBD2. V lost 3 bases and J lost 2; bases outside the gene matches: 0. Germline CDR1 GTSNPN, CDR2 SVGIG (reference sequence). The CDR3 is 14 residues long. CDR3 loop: CAWRTSGGQETQYF. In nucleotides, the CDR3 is TGTGCCTGGAGGACTAGCGGGGGGCAAGAGACCCAGTACTTC.

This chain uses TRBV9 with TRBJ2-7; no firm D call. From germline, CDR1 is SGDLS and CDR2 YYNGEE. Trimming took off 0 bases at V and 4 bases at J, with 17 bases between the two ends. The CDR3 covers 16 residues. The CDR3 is CASSVAGHGWAYEQYF. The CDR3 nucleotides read TGTGCCAGCAGCGTAGCAGGTCATGGTTGGGCTTACGAGCAGTACTTC.